The TCR beta chain described here comes from a study of shared clonotypes between healthy human individuals. Donors were healthy HIV-negative adults without recent acute infections or vaccinations. Remarks on this clone: Its specificity is not known.

Original handling: Junction-only immunoSEQ sequences carried no quality scores, so filtering differed. The protocol was immunoSEQ multiplex PCR, while the TCRdb copy is restricted to in-frame clones and leaves out a portion. That table furnishes V, J and clone size, whereas the DNA furnished D and trimming. This sample has some 490,000 clones; 70% to 85% occur once, and the top ten carry about 12%. Findings and caveats of the study: Enrolling few donors narrowed the genetic and exposure-history diversity that was represented.

The CDR3 length is 13 residues. V lost 1 base to trimming and J lost 7 bases, with 11 bases between them. The germline V gene has CDR1 LNHNV and CDR2 YYDKDF (reference sequence). This chain links TRBV15 with TRBJ2-7; D is possibly TRBD2 (6 bases). Sequenced sample: PBMCs. This clonotype originated in a woman aged 35 to 49 in good health. Some clones in this sample may be carry-over from other donors' samples. The CDR3 region is CATSRVSSAEQYF. The CDR3 region has the DNA TGTGCCACCAGCAGAGTCTCTAGCGCTGAGCAGTACTTC.